The 10 T cell receptor beta chains below were found in one sample sequenced in a study of PD-1 blockade in classical Hodgkin lymphoma. Sequencing was performed with immunoSEQ multiplex PCR; in TCRdb, only in-frame clones are kept and a portion is missing. The sample records roughly 40,000 clones, about 71% being singletons. Following autologous stem cell transplantation, relapse occurred in every patient, and exposure to brentuximab vedotin varied. The sample here was peripheral blood mononuclear cells (PBMCs), taken at baseline. The origin of the receptors is a human donor with classical Hodgkin lymphoma.

In regard to this clone: This may be a read error: a much more frequent sequence differs by one nucleotide. The J gene is TRBJ2-7, the V gene TRBV7-6; D may be TRBD1 (6 bases). Germline loops: CDR1 SGHVS, CDR2 FNYEAQ. The length of the CDR3 is 15 residues. The CDR3 region has the DNA TGTGCCAGCAGCCAATTAATGGACAGTTCCTACGAGCAGTGCTTC. Amino acids: CASSQLMDSSYEQCF.

The chain combines TRBV9 with TRBJ2-5; 10 bases match TRBD1. Looked up from germline, CDR1 is SGDLS and CDR2 is YYNGEE. This CDR3 spans 16 amino acids. J was trimmed by 2 bases and V by 0 bases; bases with no gene match: 4. The CDR3 bases are TGTGCCAGCAGCGTAGGGACAGGGGGTTGGCAAGAGACCCAGTACTTC. This sequence encodes CASSVGTGGWQETQYF.

The chain carries TRBV5-4 and TRBJ1-3; 10 bases line up with TRBD1. V shed 4 bases and J 8 bases; nucleotides not matched to a gene: 9. CDR3 length: 15 residues. Germline V lookup: CDR1 SGHNT, CDR2 YYREEE (reference sequence). CDR3 nucleotide sequence: TGTGCCAGCAGCCCTACCGGGACAGGGGCTGACACCATATATTTT. This translates into CASSPTGTGADTIYF. The full variable domain, in which reference TRBV5-4 and TRBJ1-3 provide the parts outside the CDR3, is ETGVTQSPTHLIKTRGQQVTLRCSSQSGHNTVSWYQQALGQGPQFIFQYYREEENGRGNFPPRFSGLQFPNYSSELNVNALELDDSALYLCASSPTGTGADTIYFGEGSWLTVV.

The CDR3, as DNA: TGTGCCAGCAGTAAAGAGCGGGTCCTGGGGGAGCCAATCGAGCAGTACTTC. This encodes CASSKERVLGEPIEQYF. V is TRBV6-1 and J is TRBJ2-7, with D perhaps matching TRBD2 (6 bases). This CDR3 comprises 17 residues. Trimming cost V 5 bases and J 6 bases, with 26 bases left between them. Germline CDR1 reads MNHNS; CDR2 reads SASEGT.

This chain joins TRBV9 and TRBJ1-1; 9 bases map to TRBD1. The CDR3 is 15 residues long. Trimming at V came to 4 bases and at J to 3 bases, leaving 7 bases not matched to a gene. Germline assignment: CDR1 SGDLS and CDR2 YYNGEE. The CDR3 region has the DNA TGTGCCAGCAGCCCCGGGACAGGGATAGACACTGAAGCTTTCTTT. Translated, it gives CASSPGTGIDTEAFF.

This clone was seen a single time. The chain has TRBV10-2 and TRBJ2-5, with 10 bases that match TRBD1. The germline V gene has CDR1 WSHSY and CDR2 SAAADI. The CDR3 loop spans 16 amino acids. The ends lost 3 bases at V and 4 bases at J; junction bases unmatched: 8. CDR3 loop: CASSDLLGQGRETQYF. The CDR3 bases are TGCGCCAGCAGTGATTTATTGGGACAGGGGAGAGAGACCCAGTACTTC.

The CDR3: CASSFVVGDTQYF. CDR3 DNA sequence: TGTGCCAGCAGTTTTGTGGTGGGAGATACGCAGTATTTT. The chain links TRBV27 to TRBJ2-3; D remains unclear. Germline CDR1 is MNHEY and CDR2 is SMNVEV (reference sequence). The CDR3 covers 13 residues. The V end was cut by 3 bases, the J end by 5 bases, with 9 bases between.

A few counts support this clone. The chain combines TRBV7-9 with TRBJ1-5; TRBD1 aligns across 7 bases. Germline V lookup: CDR1 SEHNR, CDR2 FQNEAQ (reference sequence). This CDR3 contains 15 residues. The V and J ends lost 5 bases and 8 bases, in that order; junction bases with no gene match: 12. The chain's CDR3 is CASSPGRAGGKPQHF. The CDR3 DNA reads TGTGCCAGCAGCCCGGGGCGGGCAGGGGGTAAGCCCCAGCATTTT.

This chain joins TRBV6-1 and TRBJ2-5; either TRBD1 or TRBD2 may fit D (5 bases each). Trimming cost V 7 bases and J 1 base, with 16 bases left between them. The germline gives CDR1 MNHNS, CDR2 SASEGT. There are 15 residues in the CDR3. The CDR3 region has the DNA TGTGCCAGCACCCGGGGCGAGGTCCGCCAAGAGACCCAGTACTTC. It encodes CASTRGEVRQETQYF.

V is TRBV30 and J is TRBJ2-3, with D possibly being TRBD1 (5 bases). The CDR3 is 10 amino acids. Germline CDR1 and CDR2: GTSNPN and SVGIG (reference sequence). V gave up 6 bases and J gave up 6 bases, with 7 bases separating them. The CDR3 reads CACYRDTQYF. CDR3 DNA sequence: TGTGCCTGTTACAGGGATACGCAGTATTTT.